Each of the 3 T cell receptor beta chains below was sequenced from the same sample in a study of human T cells and chemical hapten exposure (dated by TCRdb to about 2021). What the time point label conveys for this sample: pre-sensitization, week 0. Reading the label with the study, this specimen's treatment or condition is: therapeutic diphenylcyclopropenone sensitization with weekly scalp DPC. Library method: RACE. Sequencing relied on a NextSeq 500. The public reads were run again by TCRdb, first through fastp at Q25 and then through MiXCR, and only productive beta chains were kept. Every entry covers one CDR3 protein and lists the most common genes and DNA from its rows. The sample table holds approximately 100,000 distinct CDR3 sequences, of which around 12% were seen once. The top ten hold over 1.5% of the sample. The sample consisted of whole blood, taken in connection with sensitization to the hapten diphenylcyclopropenone (DPC). Receptors originate from a woman in her 50s with alopecia areata. Some clones in this sample may be carry-over from other donors' samples.

This clonotype has just a few counts. CDR3 sequence: CASSLGSAGNEQFF. In DNA, the CDR3 is TGTGCCAGCAGCTTAGGGTCAGCCGGGAATGAGCAGTTCTTC. The rearrangement links TRBV11-3 to TRBJ2-1; D ambiguous. CDR3 length equals 14 residues. The germline V and J ends were trimmed by 1 base and 7 bases, with 11 bases remaining between them. Germline CDR1 and CDR2: SGHNT and YENEEA.

This clonotype was recorded a few times. The V and J genes are TRBV7-8 and TRBJ2-4; possibly TRBD1 for D (6 bases). In germline, CDR1 is SGHVS, CDR2 FQNEAQ. Trimming left V 0 bases short and J 8 bases short, with 14 bases between. The CDR3 contains 15 residues. The CDR3 DNA reads as TGTGCCAGCAGCTTAGCGGGGGCCCTAAGGGACATTCAGTACTTC. This translates into CASSLAGALRDIQYF.

The chain employs TRBV20-1 and TRBJ1-1; D is unresolved. V was cut by 3 bases and J by 2 bases, with 7 bases left in between. In germline, CDR1 is DFQATT, CDR2 SNEGSKA (reference sequence). The CDR3 covers 12 residues. The CDR3 here is CSARSPNTEAFF. The CDR3 coding sequence is TGCAGTGCTAGGTCCCCCAACACTGAAGCTTTCTTT.